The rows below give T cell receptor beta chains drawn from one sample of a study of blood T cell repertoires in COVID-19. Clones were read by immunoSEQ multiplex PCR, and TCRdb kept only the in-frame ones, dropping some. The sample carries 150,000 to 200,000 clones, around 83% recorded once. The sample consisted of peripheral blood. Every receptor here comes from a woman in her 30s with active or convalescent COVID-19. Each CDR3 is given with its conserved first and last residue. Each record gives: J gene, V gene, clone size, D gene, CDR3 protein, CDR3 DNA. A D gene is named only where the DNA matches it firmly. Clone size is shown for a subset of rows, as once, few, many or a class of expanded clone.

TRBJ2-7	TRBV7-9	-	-	CASSFPRSHEQYF	TGTGCCAGCAGCTTTCCCAGGTCCCACGAGCAGTACTTC
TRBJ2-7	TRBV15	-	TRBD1	CATSRAGQGFREQYF	TGTGCCACCAGCAGAGCGGGACAGGGTTTTCGCGAGCAGTACTTC
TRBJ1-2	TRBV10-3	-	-	CAISESTGNNYGYTF	TGTGCCATCAGTGAGTCGACGGGGAACAACTATGGCTACACCTTC
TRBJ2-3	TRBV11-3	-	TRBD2	CASSLGEVAGGPTDTQYF	TGTGCCAGCAGCTTAGGTGAAGTAGCGGGAGGGCCAACAGATACGCAGTATTTT
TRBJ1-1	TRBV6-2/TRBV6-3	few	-	CASSHMNTEAFF	TGTGCCAGCAGCCACATGAACACTGAAGCTTTCTTT
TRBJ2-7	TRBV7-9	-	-	CASSVQDRAEDEQYF	TGTGCCAGCAGCGTTCAGGACAGAGCCGAGGACGAGCAGTACTTC
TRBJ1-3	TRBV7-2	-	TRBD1	CASSSDRGWNTIYF	TGTGCCAGCAGCTCGGACAGGGGATGGAACACCATATATTTT
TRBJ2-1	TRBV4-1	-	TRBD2	CASSRSGGAEDEQFF	TGCGCCAGCAGCCGTAGCGGGGGGGCCGAGGATGAGCAGTTCTTC
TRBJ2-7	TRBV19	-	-	CASKRGDSYEQYF	TGTGCCAGTAAACGGGGTGATTCCTACGAGCAGTACTTC
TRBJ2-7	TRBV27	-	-	CASSLSSGGNYEQYF	TGTGCCAGCAGTTTATCTTCAGGGGGGAACTACGAGCAGTACTTC